These 18 T cell receptor beta chains share one sample of origin, sequenced in a study of shared clonotypes between healthy human individuals. The protocol was immunoSEQ multiplex PCR, while the TCRdb copy is restricted to in-frame clones and leaves out a portion. The data hold some 450,000 clones, with approximately 80% observed a single time. The material sequenced was PBMCs. The receptor source for this set is a woman in her thirties or forties in good health. Some clones in this sample may be carry-over from other donors' samples.

The rearrangement uses TRBV2 and TRBJ1-4; D uncertain. The CDR3 sequence is 13 residues long. Per germline, CDR1 SNHLY and CDR2 FYNNEI. V was pared by 3 bases and J by 5 bases, with 7 bases between. Written as DNA, the CDR3 is TGTGCCAGCAGTGAGACGGTAAATGAAAAACTGTTTTTT. Protein: CASSETVNEKLFF.

The gene calls are TRBV11-3 and TRBJ2-1; D is uncertain. This CDR3 region has 13 residues. Trimming removed 5 bases from V and 0 bases from J, with 5 bases in between. From germline, CDR1 is SGHNT and CDR2 YENEEA. This chain's CDR3 is CASSVNSYNEQFF. The CDR3 region has the DNA TGTGCCAGCAGCGTGAACTCCTACAATGAGCAGTTCTTC.

For the CDR3, the DNA is TGTGCCAGCAGCCTAAAGCGGAGCGTACTCGGAAACACCATATATTTT. Amino acid sequence: CASSLKRSVLGNTIYF. The chain is built from TRBV7-2 and TRBJ1-3; D call uncertain. Trimming cost V 5 bases and J 4 bases, with 18 bases left between them. This CDR3 comprises 16 residues. Germline V gene data show CDR1 as SGHTA and CDR2 as FQGNSA.

V and J are TRBV30 and TRBJ2-5, with 7 nucleotides matching TRBD2. The length of the CDR3 is 16 residues. Germline V gives CDR1 GTSNPN, CDR2 SVGIG (reference sequence). V trimming: 2 bases; J trimming: 2 bases; junction bases outside the gene matches: 11. The CDR3 bases are TGTGCCTGGAGTCGCCCCCGGGGGGAAGAGCAAGAGACCCAGTACTTC. Encoded protein: CAWSRPRGEEQETQYF. Supplemented by reference TRBV30 and TRBJ2-5, the full variable domain reads SQTIHQWPATLVQPVGSPLSLECTVEGTSNPNLYWYRQAAGRGLQLLFYSVGIGQISSEVPQNLSASRPQDRQFILSSKKLLLSDSGFYLCAWSRPRGEEQETQYFGPGTRLLVL.

The chain couples TRBV7-3 to TRBJ2-5, with 9 bases fitting TRBD2. The CDR3 totals 13 residues. V dropped 8 bases and J dropped 5; count of bases not matched to a gene: 6. In germline, CDR1 is SGHTA, CDR2 FQGTGA. The CDR3 loop reads CASGVAGVETQYF. The CDR3 nucleotides read TGTGCCAGCGGGGTAGCGGGAGTGGAGACCCAGTACTTC. Full variable domain (missing parts from reference TRBV7-3 and TRBJ2-5): GAGVSQTPSNKVTEKGKYVELRCDPISGHTALYWYRQSLGQGPEFLIYFQGTGAADDSGLPNDRFFAVRPEGSVSTLKIQRTERGDSAVYLCASGVAGVETQYFGPGTRLLVL.

The sample holds many counts of this clone. V gene TRBV7-3 combines with J gene TRBJ2-3; TRBD2 agrees at 9 bases. Germline assignment: CDR1 SGHTA and CDR2 FQGTGA. The CDR3 contains 16 residues. The V gene end was trimmed by 0 bases and the J gene end by 4 bases; junction bases not matched to a gene: 5. CDR3 protein: CASSLTGSGSPDTQYF. The DNA for the CDR3 is TGTGCCAGCAGCTTAACAGGTAGCGGGAGCCCAGATACGCAGTATTTT.

Details on this clone: A single base is all that separates this from a far larger clone, so a read error is likely. This sequence joins TRBV6-6 and TRBJ2-1, with no clear D. The CDR3 is 15 residues long. CDR1 MNHNY and CDR2 SVGAGI come from the germline V gene (reference sequence). V gave up 7 bases and J gave up 7 bases, with 20 bases separating them. CDR3 sequence reads: CASIFTPDSGNEQFF. The DNA for the CDR3 is TGTGCCAGCATCTTCACACCTGACTCCGGGAATGAGCAGTTCTTC.

A remark on this clone: The junction shows a germline mismatch at one end, possibly a read error. The gene calls are TRBV5-4 and TRBJ2-3; 10 bases line up with TRBD2. CDR1 SGHNT and CDR2 YYREEE come from the germline V gene (reference sequence). The CDR3 extends over 15 amino acids. CDR3 sequence: CANSLSGRLIDTQYF. DNA for the CDR3: TGTGCCAACAGCCTTAGCGGGAGGCTTATAGATACGCAGTATTTT.

This clone was detected only a few times. The chain combines TRBV11-2 with TRBJ2-5; 9 nucleotides line up with TRBD2. With V trimmed by 2 bases and J by 2 bases, 3 bases remained unmatched. Germline CDR1 is SGHAT and CDR2 is FQNNGV. The CDR3 runs to 15 residues. DNA for the CDR3: TGTGCCAGCAGCTTAACTAGCGGGCCACAAGAGACCCAGTACTTC. It codes for CASSLTSGPQETQYF.

This clone was observed a single time. This chain links TRBV10-3 with TRBJ2-3, with D possibly matching TRBD2 (6 bases). V was shortened by 4 bases and J by 1 base, with 9 bases between the two germline ends. Germline V gene lookup returns CDR1 ENHRY and CDR2 SYGVKD. CDR3 length equals 14 residues. This CDR3 reads CAISGGMGTDTQYF. CDR3 nucleotide sequence: TGTGCCATCAGTGGCGGGATGGGCACAGATACGCAGTATTTT.

V usage is TRBV5-6 and J usage is TRBJ2-7, with D hard to call. The CDR3 extends over 15 amino acids. The germline V gene has CDR1 SGHDT and CDR2 YYEEEE. Trimming shortened V by 1 base and J by 0 bases, and 11 bases separated the two germline ends. CDR3 coding DNA: TGTGCCAGCAGCTTGTTCGGCAGTACCTCCTACGAGCAGTACTTC. Its translation: CASSLFGSTSYEQYF.

V and J are TRBV20-1 and TRBJ2-2; no clear D. The CDR3 covers 11 residues. The germline V gene has CDR1 DFQATT and CDR2 SNEGSKA (reference sequence). Deletions cut 6 bases from V and 7 bases from J, with 9 bases between. The CDR3 here is CSAPTGGELFF. The CDR3 DNA reads as TGCAGTGCGCCAACTGGCGGGGAGCTGTTTTTT.

The V call is TRBV5-1, the J call TRBJ2-1; D possibly corresponds to TRBD2 (6 bases). This CDR3 region has 14 residues. V was clipped by 0 bases and J by 7 bases, with 11 bases between them. The germline CDR1 and CDR2 sequences are SGHRS and YFSETQ. The CDR3 loop reads CASSLEQGGNEQFF. The CDR3 DNA sequence: TGCGCCAGCAGCTTGGAGCAGGGAGGAAATGAGCAGTTCTTC.

This clone was counted ten times or more. The rearrangement joins TRBV11-2 to TRBJ1-2; D gene uncertain. This CDR3 region has 15 residues. The germline gives CDR1 SGHAT, CDR2 FQNNGV. Trimming pared 5 bases from V and 8 bases from J, leaving 21 bases between. This CDR3 reads CASSATSEGIGGYTF. CDR3 in DNA: TGTGCCAGCAGCGCAACTTCGGAGGGTATAGGGGGCTACACCTTC. Full variable domain (remainder filled in from reference TRBV11-2 and TRBJ1-2): EAGVAQSPRYKIIEKRQSVAFWCNPISGHATLYWYQQILGQGPKLLIQFQNNGVVDDSQLPKDRFSAERLKGVDSTLKIQPAKLEDSAVYLCASSATSEGIGGYTFGSGTRLTVV.

The chain couples TRBV30 to TRBJ2-1; TRBD2 matches at 7 bases. V shed 0 bases, J shed 0 bases, and the junction held 2 bases outside the gene matches. CDR3 length equals 15 residues. Germline V CDR1 and CDR2: GTSNPN, SVGIG (reference sequence). The CDR3 here is CAWSVRTSSYNEQFF. The DNA for the CDR3 is TGTGCCTGGAGTGTGAGGACTAGCTCCTACAATGAGCAGTTCTTC.

The chain employs TRBV30 and TRBJ1-3; 7 bases match TRBD1. V lost 3 bases, J lost 0 bases, and 8 bases stayed unmatched. The germline V gene encodes CDR1 GTSNPN and CDR2 SVGIG (reference sequence). The CDR3 has 16 amino acids. The CDR3 DNA is TGTGCCTGGAGCGCAGAGGGGGCCAGCTCTGGAAACACCATATATTTT. Translating gives CAWSAEGASSGNTIYF.

The chain is built from TRBV9 and TRBJ2-7, with D perhaps assigned TRBD1 or TRBD2 (5 bases each). Trimming stripped 2 bases from V and 2 bases from J, with 11 bases between. The CDR3 spans 14 residues. The germline CDR1 and CDR2 sequences are SGDLS and YYNGEE. DNA for the CDR3: TGTGCCAGCAGCGTGGGGCAGGGACCCTACGAGCAGTACTTC. As protein: CASSVGQGPYEQYF.

This chain joins TRBV7-2 and TRBJ1-2, with D uncertain. Germline CDR1 is SGHTA and CDR2 is FQGNSA. V gave up 5 bases and J gave up 10 bases, with 20 bases separating them. The CDR3 runs to 14 residues. The CDR3 reads CASSAQLGPIPYTF. Here the CDR3 DNA reads TGTGCCAGCAGCGCCCAGCTCGGACCAATTCCCTACACCTTC.